The entry that follows covers one T cell receptor beta chain sequence. The V segment lost 3 bases and the J segment 8 bases; nucleotides outside the gene matches: 3. This CDR3 spans 14 amino acids. Germline CDR1 SGDLS, CDR2 YYNGEE. This entry comes from a study of T-cell memory formation after mild COVID-19. From the 5' RACE reads, TCRdb called clonotypes with MiXCR, one entry per CDR3 protein. This table has hundreds of thousands of distinct CDR3 sequences, 20% to 25% appearing once. This TCR was sampled from an adult woman who had mild COVID-19 (a few samples of this study predate the infection). Cell type and time point are not known. Specimen: PBMCs or a T cell subset sorted from them (not recorded which). V gene TRBV9 combines with J gene TRBJ2-1; TRBD2 matches 12 bases. CDR3 nucleotides: TGTGCCAGCAGCGCGACTAGCGGGAGCTATGAGCAGTTCTTC. This gives the protein CASSATSGSYEQFF.